The 4 T cell receptor beta chains presented below share a single source sample, sequenced in a study of T cell responses to AZD1222 COVID-19 vaccine (dated by TCRdb to the early 2020s). Receptor libraries were prepared by the immunoSEQ multiplex PCR assay. TCRdb re-hosts the immuneACCESS table, in-frame sequences only. Its copies lack some clones; in the studies checked, an unresolved V gene accounts for under half of them, and the cause for the rest is not known. The sample table records some 79,000 clones; 80% to 90% of these occur just once. About 12% of the sample is held by the ten biggest clonotypes. The time point label corresponds to: about 28 days (+/-7) after the second vaccine dose. This specimen consisted of peripheral blood, obtained 28 days after the second AZD1222 dose. Receptor source: an adult who received the AZD1222 COVID-19 vaccine.

The chain uses TRBV5-1 and TRBJ1-2; 8 bases are shared with TRBD1. V trimming: 2 bases; J trimming: 8 bases; junction bases outside the gene matches: 8. The CDR3 extends over 14 amino acids. Germline V gene sequence: CDR1 SGHRS, CDR2 YFSETQ. The CDR3 nucleotides are TGCGCCAGCAGCTTAAGGACAGGGCCAGGAGGCTACACCTTC. Translating it yields CASSLRTGPGGYTF. The full variable domain, its missing parts supplied by reference TRBV5-1 and TRBJ1-2, is KAGVTQTPRYLIKTRGQQVTLSCSPISGHRSVSWYQQTPGQGLQFLFEYFSETQRNKGNFPGRFSGRQFSNSRSEMNVSTLELGDSALYLCASSLRTGPGGYTFGSGTRLTVV.

CDR3 sequence: CASSLVAGGRNEQFF. CDR3 bases: TGTGCCAGCAGCTTAGTAGCGGGGGGGCGTAATGAGCAGTTCTTC. The chain is built from TRBV7-2 and TRBJ2-1; 11 bases fit TRBD2. V lost 1 base to trimming and J lost 7 bases; unmatched junction nucleotides: 3. CDR3 length equals 15 residues. Germline V CDR1 and CDR2: SGHTA, FQGNSA.

This chain links TRBV6-5 with TRBJ1-4, with 8 bases aligning to TRBD1. The V gene's germline CDR1 is MNHEY and CDR2 SVGAGI. V was pared by 6 bases and J by 7 bases, with 7 bases of the junction left unmatched. There are 14 residues in the CDR3. This CDR3 reads CASRPTGGGEKLFF. Written as DNA, the CDR3 is TGTGCCAGCAGACCCACAGGGGGGGGTGAAAAACTGTTTTTT.

This clone has a handful of counts. CDR3 amino acids: CASSFETGTGEAFF. In DNA form, the CDR3 reads TGCGCCAGCAGCTTTGAGACAGGGACAGGTGAAGCTTTCTTT. The chain combines TRBV5-1 with TRBJ1-1, with 8 bases fitting TRBD1. Per the germline V gene, CDR1 is SGHRS and CDR2 is YFSETQ. V lost 2 bases and J lost 7; bases outside the gene matches: 7. The CDR3 totals 14 residues. Full variable domain (missing parts from reference TRBV5-1 and TRBJ1-1): KAGVTQTPRYLIKTRGQQVTLSCSPISGHRSVSWYQQTPGQGLQFLFEYFSETQRNKGNFPGRFSGRQFSNSRSEMNVSTLELGDSALYLCASSFETGTGEAFFGQGTRLTVV.